A selection of T cell receptor beta chains follows, all from one sample in a study of multiple sclerosis patients with progressive multifocal leukoencephalopathy. Assay: immunoSEQ multiplex PCR; the TCRdb copy retains only in-frame clones and omits some. Of 20,000 to 30,000 clones listed, approximately 90% are singletons. Sequenced here: PBMCs, sampled from a patient treated with natalizumab. The receptors were gathered from a man under 40 with multiple sclerosis. CDR3s include the opening cysteine and the closing phenylalanine or tryptophan. The order of the fields is V gene, J gene, CDR3 protein.

v_gene: TRBV4-2
j_gene: TRBJ2-6
CDR3aa: CASSQEGSRGANVLTF

v_gene: TRBV7-2
j_gene: TRBJ2-5
CDR3aa: CASSLALAAFRETQYF

v_gene: TRBV4-3
j_gene: TRBJ1-1
CDR3aa: CASSQDWGGTEAFF

v_gene: TRBV9
j_gene: TRBJ2-5
CDR3aa: CASSVGGRETQYF

v_gene: TRBV7-9
j_gene: TRBJ1-1
CDR3aa: CASSLSEPEAFF

v_gene: TRBV11-3
j_gene: TRBJ2-5
CDR3aa: CASSRDRGQQETQYF

v_gene: TRBV4-1
j_gene: TRBJ1-2
CDR3aa: CASSPPGRNYGYTF

v_gene: TRBV19
j_gene: TRBJ1-1
CDR3aa: CASSWEGATTEAFF

v_gene: TRBV7-9
j_gene: TRBJ2-2
CDR3aa: CASSHPGLAWNTGELFF

v_gene: TRBV4-2
j_gene: TRBJ2-3
CDR3aa: CASSQDGVVTDTQYF

v_gene: TRBV5-1
j_gene: TRBJ2-2
CDR3aa: CASSLAVAGVGELFF

v_gene: TRBV9
j_gene: TRBJ2-7
CDR3aa: CASSPGLAASYEQYF

v_gene: TRBV7-2
j_gene: TRBJ2-7
CDR3aa: CASSEIGTSGPLSYEQYF

v_gene: TRBV19
j_gene: TRBJ1-5
CDR3aa: CASSIENSVSGNQPQHF

v_gene: TRBV7-3
j_gene: TRBJ2-2
CDR3aa: CASSLLNTGELFF

v_gene: TRBV5-6
j_gene: TRBJ2-5
CDR3aa: CASSLAGYPPETQYF

v_gene: TRBV7-9
j_gene: TRBJ2-3
CDR3aa: CASSAGGGSIDTQYF

v_gene: TRBV7-9
j_gene: TRBJ1-1
CDR3aa: CASSPRGNTEAFF

v_gene: TRBV7-3
j_gene: TRBJ2-3
CDR3aa: CASSPRLAGETDTQYF

v_gene: TRBV9
j_gene: TRBJ2-3
CDR3aa: CASSVSGRASKDTQYF

v_gene: TRBV5-1
j_gene: TRBJ1-6
CDR3aa: CASSDVSSNSPLHF

v_gene: TRBV27
j_gene: TRBJ2-1
CDR3aa: CASRAGGSYEQFF

v_gene: TRBV6-5
j_gene: TRBJ1-5
CDR3aa: CASSYSGRSNQPQHF

v_gene: TRBV5-1
j_gene: TRBJ2-3
CDR3aa: CASSFVDRGWTDTQYF

v_gene: TRBV6-1
j_gene: TRBJ1-1
CDR3aa: CASSSRGNTEAFF

v_gene: TRBV30
j_gene: TRBJ1-4
CDR3aa: CAWSVTGLEKLFF

v_gene: TRBV2
j_gene: TRBJ1-5
CDR3aa: CASTWTLYSNQPQHF

v_gene: TRBV5-1
j_gene: TRBJ2-3
CDR3aa: CASSQYSHLTDTQYF